This T cell receptor beta chain was identified during a study of T cell changes during pregnancy in multiple sclerosis (dated by TCRdb to the late 2010s). As for the study more broadly: The study looked at changes in the T cell repertoire across pregnancy in women with multiple sclerosis.

The CDR3 sequence holds 14 residues, the cysteine and phenylalanine included. The CDR3 DNA has 42 bases and is translated from base 1. The germline ends are 13 bases apart after V is trimmed by 2 bases and J by 8 bases. Via the germline V gene, CDR1 is KGHSY and CDR2 FQNENV. On this clone: Its antigen has not been determined. No base quality information exists; no much larger clone differs at one position.

Libraries were built with the immunoSEQ multiplex PCR assay. This is the immuneACCESS table as TCRdb keeps it, with only in-frame sequences that have V and J called. A part of the clones is gone; compared with another copy, unresolved V genes explain less than half, and the rest is unexplained. For this sample the table gives about 41,000 clones, of which more than 85% were detected only once. The ten largest clones add up to around 6.3% of the sample. The origin of this receptor is a female donor with multiple sclerosis, enrolled in a pregnancy study. Here the chain combines TRBV16 and TRBJ2-1; the D gene lacks a confident call. The input for sequencing was CD8+ T cells from peripheral blood mononuclear cells, taken in the third trimester of pregnancy. The CDR3 reads as follows: CASSQGAQWDEQFF. The sequenced DNA is TGTGCCAGCAGCCAAGGAGCCCAATGGGATGAGCAGTTCTTC.